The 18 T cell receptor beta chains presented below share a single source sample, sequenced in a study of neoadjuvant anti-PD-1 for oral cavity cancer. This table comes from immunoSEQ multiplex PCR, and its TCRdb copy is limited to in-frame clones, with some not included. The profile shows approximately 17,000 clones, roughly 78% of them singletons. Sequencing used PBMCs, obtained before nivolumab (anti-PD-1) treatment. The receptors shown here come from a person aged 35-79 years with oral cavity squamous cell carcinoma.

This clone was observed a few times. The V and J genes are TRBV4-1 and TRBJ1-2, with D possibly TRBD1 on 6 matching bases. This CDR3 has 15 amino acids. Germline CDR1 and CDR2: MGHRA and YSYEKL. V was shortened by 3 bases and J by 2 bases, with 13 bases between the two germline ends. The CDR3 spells CASSHLQGQNYGYTF. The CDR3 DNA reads TGCGCCAGCAGCCACCTCCAAGGACAGAACTATGGCTACACCTTC.

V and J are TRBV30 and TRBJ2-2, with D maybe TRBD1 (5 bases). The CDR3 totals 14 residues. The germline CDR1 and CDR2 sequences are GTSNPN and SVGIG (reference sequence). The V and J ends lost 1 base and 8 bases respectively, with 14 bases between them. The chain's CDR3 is CAWSARAARGELFF. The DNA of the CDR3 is TGTGCCTGGAGTGCCAGGGCGGCGAGAGGGGAGCTGTTTTTT. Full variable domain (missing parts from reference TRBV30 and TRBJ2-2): SQTIHQWPATLVQPVGSPLSLECTVEGTSNPNLYWYRQAAGRGLQLLFYSVGIGQISSEVPQNLSASRPQDRQFILSSKKLLLSDSGFYLCAWSARAARGELFFGEGSRLTVL.

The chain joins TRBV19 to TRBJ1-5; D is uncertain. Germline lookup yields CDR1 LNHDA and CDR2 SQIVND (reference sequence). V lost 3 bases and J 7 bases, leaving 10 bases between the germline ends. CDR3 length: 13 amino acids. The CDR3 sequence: CASSMGVSQPQHF. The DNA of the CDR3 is TGTGCCAGTAGTATGGGAGTTAGCCAGCCCCAGCATTTT.

CDR3 sequence (DNA): TGCGCCAGCAGTTCCCGGGGGGGCACAGATACGCAGTATTTT. Its protein product is CASSSRGGTDTQYF. V and J are TRBV5-1 and TRBJ2-3, with 7 bases identical to TRBD2. The CDR3 is made up of 14 amino acids. Germline assignment: CDR1 SGHRS and CDR2 YFSETQ. V lost 5 bases to trimming and J lost 1 base; unmatched junction nucleotides: 4.

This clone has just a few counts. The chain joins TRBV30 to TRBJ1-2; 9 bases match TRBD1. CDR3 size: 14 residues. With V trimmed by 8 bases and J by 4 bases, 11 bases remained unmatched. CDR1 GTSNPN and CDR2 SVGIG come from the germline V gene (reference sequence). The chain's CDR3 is CAVPGTGHGYGYTF. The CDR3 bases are TGTGCCGTCCCGGGGACAGGGCATGGCTATGGCTACACCTTC.

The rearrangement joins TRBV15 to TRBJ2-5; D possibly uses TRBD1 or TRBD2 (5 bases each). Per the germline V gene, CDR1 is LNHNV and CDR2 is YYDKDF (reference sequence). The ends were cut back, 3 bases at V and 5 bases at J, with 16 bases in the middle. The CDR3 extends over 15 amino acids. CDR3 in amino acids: CATSRAKGTAETQYF. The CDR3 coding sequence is TGTGCCACCAGCAGGGCTAAAGGGACCGCGGAGACCCAGTACTTC.

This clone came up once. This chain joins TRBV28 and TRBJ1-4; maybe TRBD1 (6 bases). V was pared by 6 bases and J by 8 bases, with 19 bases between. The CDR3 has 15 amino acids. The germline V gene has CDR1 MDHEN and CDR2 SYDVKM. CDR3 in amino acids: CASRPDRLLGEKLFF. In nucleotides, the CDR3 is TGTGCCAGCAGACCCGACAGGTTGCTTGGGGAAAAACTGTTTTTT.

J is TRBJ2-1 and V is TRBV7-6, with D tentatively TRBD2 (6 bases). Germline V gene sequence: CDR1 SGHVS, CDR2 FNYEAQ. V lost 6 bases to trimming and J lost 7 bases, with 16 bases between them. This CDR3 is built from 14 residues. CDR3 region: CASRGTAGRNEQFF. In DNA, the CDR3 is TGTGCCAGCAGGGGGACCGCGGGGAGAAATGAGCAGTTCTTC.

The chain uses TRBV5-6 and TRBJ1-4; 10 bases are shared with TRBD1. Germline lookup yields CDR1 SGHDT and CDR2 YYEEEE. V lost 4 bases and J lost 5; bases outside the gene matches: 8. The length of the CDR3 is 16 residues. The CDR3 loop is CASSHGQGGGNEKLFF. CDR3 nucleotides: TGTGCCAGCAGCCACGGACAGGGGGGAGGAAATGAAAAACTGTTTTTT.

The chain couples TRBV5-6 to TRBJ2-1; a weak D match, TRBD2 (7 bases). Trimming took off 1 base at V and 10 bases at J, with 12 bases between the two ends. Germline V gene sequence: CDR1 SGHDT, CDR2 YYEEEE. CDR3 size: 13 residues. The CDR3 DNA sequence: TGTGCCAGCAGCTTGACGGGGGGCTGGGAGCAGTTCTTC. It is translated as CASSLTGGWEQFF.

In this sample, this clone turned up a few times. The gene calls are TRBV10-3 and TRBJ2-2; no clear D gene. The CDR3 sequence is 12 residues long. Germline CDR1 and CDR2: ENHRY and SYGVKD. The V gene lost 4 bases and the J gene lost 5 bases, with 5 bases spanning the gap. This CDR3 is CAISVGTGELFF. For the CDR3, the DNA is TGTGCCATCAGTGTCGGGACCGGGGAGCTGTTTTTT.

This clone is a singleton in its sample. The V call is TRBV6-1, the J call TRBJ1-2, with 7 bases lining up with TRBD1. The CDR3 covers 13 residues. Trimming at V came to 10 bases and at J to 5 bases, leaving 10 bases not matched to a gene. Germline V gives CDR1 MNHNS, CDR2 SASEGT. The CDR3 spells CATLGTDLYGYTF. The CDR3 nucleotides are TGTGCCACGCTAGGGACAGATCTGTATGGCTACACCTTC.

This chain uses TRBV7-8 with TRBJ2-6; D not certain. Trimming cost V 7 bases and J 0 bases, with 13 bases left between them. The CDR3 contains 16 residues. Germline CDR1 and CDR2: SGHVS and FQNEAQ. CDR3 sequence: CASIPIRSSGANVLTF. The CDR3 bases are TGTGCCAGCATACCGATAAGAAGCTCTGGGGCCAACGTCCTGACTTTC.

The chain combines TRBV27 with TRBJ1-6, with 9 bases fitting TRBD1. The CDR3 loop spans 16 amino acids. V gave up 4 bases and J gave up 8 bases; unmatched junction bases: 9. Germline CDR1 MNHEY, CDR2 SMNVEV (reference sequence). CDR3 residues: CASSSYRGRRDSPLHF. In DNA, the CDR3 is TGTGCCAGCAGTTCGTACAGGGGGCGCCGGGATTCACCCCTCCACTTT.

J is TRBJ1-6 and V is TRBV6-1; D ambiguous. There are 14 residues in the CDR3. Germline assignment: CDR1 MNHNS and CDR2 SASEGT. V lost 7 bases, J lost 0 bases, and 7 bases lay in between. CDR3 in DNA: TGTGCCAGCATCATCAGCTCCTATAATTCACCCCTCCACTTT. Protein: CASIISSYNSPLHF.

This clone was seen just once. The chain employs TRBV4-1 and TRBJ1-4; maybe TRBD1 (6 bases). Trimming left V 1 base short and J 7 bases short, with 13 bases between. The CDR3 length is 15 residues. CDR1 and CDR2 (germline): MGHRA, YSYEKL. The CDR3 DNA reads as TGCGCCAGCAGCCAAGGACAGGCCCTTCGTGAAAAACTGTTTTTT. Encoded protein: CASSQGQALREKLFF.

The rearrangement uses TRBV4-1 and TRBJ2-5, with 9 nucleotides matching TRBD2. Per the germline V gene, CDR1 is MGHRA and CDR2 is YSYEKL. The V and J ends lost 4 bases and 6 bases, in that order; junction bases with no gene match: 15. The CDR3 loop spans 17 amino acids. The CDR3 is CASSRAHLAGPEKTQYF. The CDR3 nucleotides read TGCGCCAGCAGCCGAGCTCATCTAGCGGGACCAGAGAAGACCCAGTACTTC.

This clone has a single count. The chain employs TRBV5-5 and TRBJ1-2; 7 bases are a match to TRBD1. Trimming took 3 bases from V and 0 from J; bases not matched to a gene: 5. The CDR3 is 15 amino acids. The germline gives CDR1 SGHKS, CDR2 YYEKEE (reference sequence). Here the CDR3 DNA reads TGTGCCAGCAGCTGGACCGGGACAGCTAACTATGGCTACACCTTC. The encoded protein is CASSWTGTANYGYTF.